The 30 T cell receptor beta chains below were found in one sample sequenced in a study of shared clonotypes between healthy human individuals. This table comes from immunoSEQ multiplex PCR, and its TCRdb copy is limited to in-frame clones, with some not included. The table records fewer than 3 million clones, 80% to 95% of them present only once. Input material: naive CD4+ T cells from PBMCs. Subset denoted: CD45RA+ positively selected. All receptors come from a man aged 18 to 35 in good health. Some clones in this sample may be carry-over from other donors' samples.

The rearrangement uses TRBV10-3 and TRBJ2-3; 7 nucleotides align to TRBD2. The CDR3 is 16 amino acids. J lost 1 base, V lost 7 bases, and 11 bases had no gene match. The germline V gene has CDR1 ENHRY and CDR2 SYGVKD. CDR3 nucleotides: TGTGCCATCAATCGGGGAGGCGGGAGTGGCACAGATACGCAGTATTTT. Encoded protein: CAINRGGGSGTDTQYF.

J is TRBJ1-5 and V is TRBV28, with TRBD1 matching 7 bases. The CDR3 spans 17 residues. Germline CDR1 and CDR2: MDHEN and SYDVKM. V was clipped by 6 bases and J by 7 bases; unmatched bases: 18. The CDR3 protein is CASSLETGSVSNQPQHF. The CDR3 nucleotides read TGTGCCAGCAGCTTAGAGACAGGGAGTGTTTCAAACCAGCCCCAGCATTTT.

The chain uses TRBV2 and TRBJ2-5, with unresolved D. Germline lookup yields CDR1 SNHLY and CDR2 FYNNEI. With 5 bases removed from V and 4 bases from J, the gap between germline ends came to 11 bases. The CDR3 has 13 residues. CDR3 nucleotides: TGTGCCAGCAGTTCACTTTTGGCAGAGACCCAGTACTTC. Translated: CASSSLLAETQYF.

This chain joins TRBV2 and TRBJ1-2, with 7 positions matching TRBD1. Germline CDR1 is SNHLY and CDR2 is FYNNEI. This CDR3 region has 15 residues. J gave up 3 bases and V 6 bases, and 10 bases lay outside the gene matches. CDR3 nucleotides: TGTGCCAGCAGCGCCGACAGGGACGCCCACTATGGCTACACCTTC. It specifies CASSADRDAHYGYTF. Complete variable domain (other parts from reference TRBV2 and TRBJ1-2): EPEVTQTPSHQVTQMGQEVILRCVPISNHLYFYWYRQILGQKVEFLVSFYNNEISEKSEIFDDQFSVERPDGSNFTLKIRSTKLEDSAMYFCASSADRDAHYGYTFGSGTRLTVV.

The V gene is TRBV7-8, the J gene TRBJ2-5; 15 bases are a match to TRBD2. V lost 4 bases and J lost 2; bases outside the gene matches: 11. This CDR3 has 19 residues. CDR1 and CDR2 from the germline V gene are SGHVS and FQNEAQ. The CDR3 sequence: CASSSDRTSGRATQETQYF. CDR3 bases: TGTGCCAGCAGCTCTGACCGGACTAGCGGGAGGGCGACACAAGAGACCCAGTACTTC.

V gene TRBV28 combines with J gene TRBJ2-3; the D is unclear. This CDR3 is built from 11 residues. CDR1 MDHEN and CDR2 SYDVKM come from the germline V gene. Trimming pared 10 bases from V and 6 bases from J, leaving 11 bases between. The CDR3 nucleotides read TGTGCCACCTCAAGGTCCGATACGCAGTATTTT. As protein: CATSRSDTQYF.

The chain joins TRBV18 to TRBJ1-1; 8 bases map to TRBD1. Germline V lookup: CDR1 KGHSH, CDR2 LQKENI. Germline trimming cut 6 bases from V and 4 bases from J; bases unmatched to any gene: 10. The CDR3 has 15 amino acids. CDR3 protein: CASSVGQGRVTEAFF. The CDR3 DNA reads TGTGCCAGCTCGGTCGGACAGGGTCGCGTCACTGAAGCTTTCTTT.

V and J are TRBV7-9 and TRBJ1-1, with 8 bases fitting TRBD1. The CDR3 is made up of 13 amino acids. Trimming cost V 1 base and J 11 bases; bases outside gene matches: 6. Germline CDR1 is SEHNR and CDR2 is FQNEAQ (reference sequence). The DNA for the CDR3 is TGTGCCAGCAGCTTAGGACAGGGGTCGTGGGCTTTCTTT. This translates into CASSLGQGSWAFF. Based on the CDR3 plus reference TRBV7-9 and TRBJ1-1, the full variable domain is DTGVSQNPRHKITKRGQNVTFRCDPISEHNRLYWYRQTLGQGPEFLTYFQNEAQLEKSRLLSDRFSAERPKGSFSTLEIQRTEQGDSAMYLCASSLGQGSWAFFGQGTRLTVV.

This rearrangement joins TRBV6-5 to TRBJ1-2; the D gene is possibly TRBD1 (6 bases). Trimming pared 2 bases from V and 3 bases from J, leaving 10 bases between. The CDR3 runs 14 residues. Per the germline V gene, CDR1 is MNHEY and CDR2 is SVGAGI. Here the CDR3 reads CASSYPRGDYGYTF. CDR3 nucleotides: TGTGCCAGCAGTTACCCGAGGGGGGACTATGGCTACACCTTC.

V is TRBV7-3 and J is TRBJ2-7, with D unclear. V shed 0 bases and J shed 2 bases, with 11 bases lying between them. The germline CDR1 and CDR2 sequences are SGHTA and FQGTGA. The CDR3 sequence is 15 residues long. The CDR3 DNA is TGTGCCAGCAGCTTAACCGGGCCTCCAACCTACGAGCAGTACTTC. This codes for CASSLTGPPTYEQYF. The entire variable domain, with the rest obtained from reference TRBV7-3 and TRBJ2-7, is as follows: GAGVSQTPSNKVTEKGKYVELRCDPISGHTALYWYRQSLGQGPEFLIYFQGTGAADDSGLPNDRFFAVRPEGSVSTLKIQRTERGDSAVYLCASSLTGPPTYEQYFGPGTRLTVT.

Written as DNA, the CDR3 is TGTGCCAGCACCATGGGGATAAACTCCTACAATGAGCAGTTCTTC. This gives the protein CASTMGINSYNEQFF. J is TRBJ2-1 and V is TRBV9, with no clear D. Germline CDR1 reads SGDLS; CDR2 reads YYNGEE. The CDR3 has 15 residues. V was trimmed by 6 bases and J by 0 bases, leaving 13 bases between them.

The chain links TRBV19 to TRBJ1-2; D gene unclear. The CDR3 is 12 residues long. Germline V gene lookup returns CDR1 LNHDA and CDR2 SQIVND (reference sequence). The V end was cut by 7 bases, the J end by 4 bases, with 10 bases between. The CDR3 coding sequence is TGTGCCAGTACCCCAGGCGGCTATGGCTACACCTTC. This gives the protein CASTPGGYGYTF.

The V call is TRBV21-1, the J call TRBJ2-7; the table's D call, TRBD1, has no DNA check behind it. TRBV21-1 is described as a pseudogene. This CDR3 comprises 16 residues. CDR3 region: CASSKLRGTGGNEQYF. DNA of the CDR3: TGTGCCAGCAGCAAACTACGGGGGACAGGGGGCAACGAGCAGTACTTC.

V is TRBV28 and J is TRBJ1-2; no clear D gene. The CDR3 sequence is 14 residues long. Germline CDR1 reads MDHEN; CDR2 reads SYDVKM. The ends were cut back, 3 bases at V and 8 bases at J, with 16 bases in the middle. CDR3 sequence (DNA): TGTGCCAGCAGTTTGCCCCCCTCAGCCGGCGGCTACACCTTC. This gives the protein CASSLPPSAGGYTF.

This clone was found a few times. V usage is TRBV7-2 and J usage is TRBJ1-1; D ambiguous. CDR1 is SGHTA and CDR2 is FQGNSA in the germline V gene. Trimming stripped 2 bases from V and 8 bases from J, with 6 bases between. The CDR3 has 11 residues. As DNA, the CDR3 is TGTGCCAGCAGCTTAACCAGAGAAGCTTTCTTT. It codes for CASSLTREAFF.

CDR3 sequence reads: CASSSLKKDRHSYEQYF. The CDR3 DNA follows: TGTGCCAGCAGTTCGCTTAAAAAGGACAGGCACTCCTACGAGCAGTACTTC. The V and J genes are TRBV28 and TRBJ2-7, with 7 bases lining up with TRBD1. V was pared by 4 bases and J by 0 bases, with 12 bases of the junction left unmatched. CDR1 is MDHEN, CDR2 SYDVKM, per germline. CDR3 size: 17 residues. The whole variable domain, remainder taken from reference TRBV28 and TRBJ2-7, is DVKVTQSSRYLVKRTGEKVFLECVQDMDHENMFWYRQDPGLGLRLIYFSYDVKMKEKGDIPEGYSVSREKKERFSLILESASTNQTSMYLCASSSLKKDRHSYEQYFGPGTRLTVT.

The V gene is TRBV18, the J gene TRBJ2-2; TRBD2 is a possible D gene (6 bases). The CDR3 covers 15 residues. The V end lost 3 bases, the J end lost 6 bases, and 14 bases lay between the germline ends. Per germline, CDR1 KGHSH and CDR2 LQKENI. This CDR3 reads CASSPGEVKPGELFF. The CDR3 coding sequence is TGTGCCAGCTCACCGGGGGAGGTGAAGCCCGGGGAGCTGTTTTTT. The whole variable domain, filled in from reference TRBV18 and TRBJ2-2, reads NAGVMQNPRHLVRRRGQEARLRCSPMKGHSHVYWYRQLPEEGLKFMVYLQKENIIDESGMPKERFSAEFPKEGPSILRIQQVVRGDSAAYFCASSPGEVKPGELFFGEGSRLTVL.

The CDR3 region is CASSLRSGRVYYNEQFF. CDR3 nucleotide sequence: TGTGCCAGCAGCTTAAGGAGCGGGAGGGTATACTACAATGAGCAGTTCTTC. The chain links TRBV7-3 to TRBJ2-1, with 10 nucleotides matching TRBD2. CDR3 size: 17 residues. V was pared by 1 base and J by 3 bases, with 6 bases of the junction left unmatched. In germline, CDR1 is SGHTA, CDR2 FQGTGA.

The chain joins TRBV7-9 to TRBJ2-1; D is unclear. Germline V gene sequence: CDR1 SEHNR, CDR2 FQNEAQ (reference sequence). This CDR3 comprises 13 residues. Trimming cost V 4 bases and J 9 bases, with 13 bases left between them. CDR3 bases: TGTGCCAGCAGCTCCCCCCTGCCCGGTGAGCAGTTCTTC. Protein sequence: CASSSPLPGEQFF.

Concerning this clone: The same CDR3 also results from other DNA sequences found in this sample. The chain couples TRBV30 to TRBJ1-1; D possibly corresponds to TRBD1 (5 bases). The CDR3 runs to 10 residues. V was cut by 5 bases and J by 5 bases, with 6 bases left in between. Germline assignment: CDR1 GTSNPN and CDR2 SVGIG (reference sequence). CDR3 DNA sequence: TGTGCCTGGGGGGGGACTGAAGCTTTCTTT. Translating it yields CAWGGTEAFF.

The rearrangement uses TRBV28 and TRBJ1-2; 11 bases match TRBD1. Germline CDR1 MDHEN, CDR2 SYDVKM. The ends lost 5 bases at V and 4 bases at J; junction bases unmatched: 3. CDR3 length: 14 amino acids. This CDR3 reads CASSEGTGGYGYTF. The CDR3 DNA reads TGTGCCAGCAGTGAGGGGACAGGGGGCTATGGCTACACCTTC.

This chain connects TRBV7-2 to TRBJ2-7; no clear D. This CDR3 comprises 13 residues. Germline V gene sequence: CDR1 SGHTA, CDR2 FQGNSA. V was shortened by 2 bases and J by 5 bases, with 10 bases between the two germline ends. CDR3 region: CASSLNSLNEQYF. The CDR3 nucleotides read TGTGCCAGCAGCTTAAATAGCTTGAACGAGCAGTACTTC.

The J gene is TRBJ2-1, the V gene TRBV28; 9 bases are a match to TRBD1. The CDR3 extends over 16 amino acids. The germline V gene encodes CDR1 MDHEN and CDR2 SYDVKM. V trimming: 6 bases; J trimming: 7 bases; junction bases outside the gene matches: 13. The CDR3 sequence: CASRLPKGQGHNEQFF. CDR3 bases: TGTGCCAGCAGACTCCCGAAGGGACAGGGTCATAATGAGCAGTTCTTC.

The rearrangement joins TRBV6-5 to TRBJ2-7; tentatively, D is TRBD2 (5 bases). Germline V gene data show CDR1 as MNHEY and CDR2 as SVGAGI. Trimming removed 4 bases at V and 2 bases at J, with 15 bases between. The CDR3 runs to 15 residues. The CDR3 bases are TGTGCCAGCAGTTCCACGGGGTTTTCACCCTACGAGCAGTACTTC. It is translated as CASSSTGFSPYEQYF.

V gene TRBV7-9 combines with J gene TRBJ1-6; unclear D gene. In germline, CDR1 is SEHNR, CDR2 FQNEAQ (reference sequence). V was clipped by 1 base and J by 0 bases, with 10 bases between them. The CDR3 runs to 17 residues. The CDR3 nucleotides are TGTGCCAGCAGCTTAGTATGGGGAGGCTCCTATAATTCACCCCTCCACTTT. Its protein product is CASSLVWGGSYNSPLHF.

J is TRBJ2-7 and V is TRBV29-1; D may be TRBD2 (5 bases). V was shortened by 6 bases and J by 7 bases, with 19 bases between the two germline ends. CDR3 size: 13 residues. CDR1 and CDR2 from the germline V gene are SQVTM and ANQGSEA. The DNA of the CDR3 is TGCAGCGTCCCGGCCGAGGGCCCGTGGGAGCAGTACTTC. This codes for CSVPAEGPWEQYF.

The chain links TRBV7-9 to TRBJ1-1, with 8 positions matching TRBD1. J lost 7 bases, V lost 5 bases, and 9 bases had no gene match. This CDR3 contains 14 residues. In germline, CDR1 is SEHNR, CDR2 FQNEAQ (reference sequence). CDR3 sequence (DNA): TGTGCCAGCAGCCCTCCGGGACAGGAGGGTGAAGCTTTCTTT. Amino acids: CASSPPGQEGEAFF.

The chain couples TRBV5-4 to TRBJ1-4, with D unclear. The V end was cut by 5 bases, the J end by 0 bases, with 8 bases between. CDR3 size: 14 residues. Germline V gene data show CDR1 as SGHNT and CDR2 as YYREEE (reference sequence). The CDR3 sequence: CASRSSATNEKLFF. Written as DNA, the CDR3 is TGTGCCAGCAGATCCAGTGCAACTAATGAAAAACTGTTTTTT.

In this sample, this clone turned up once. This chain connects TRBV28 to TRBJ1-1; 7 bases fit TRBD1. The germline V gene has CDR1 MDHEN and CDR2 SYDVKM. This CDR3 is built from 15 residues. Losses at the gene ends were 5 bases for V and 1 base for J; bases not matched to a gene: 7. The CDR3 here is CASSPGGQKNTEAFF. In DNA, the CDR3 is TGTGCCAGCAGTCCGGGGGGACAGAAGAACACTGAAGCTTTCTTT.

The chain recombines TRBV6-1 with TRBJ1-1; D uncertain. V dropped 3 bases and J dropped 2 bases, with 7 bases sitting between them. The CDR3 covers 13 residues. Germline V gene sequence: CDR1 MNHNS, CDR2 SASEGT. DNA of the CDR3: TGTGCCAGCAGTGAGCCAGCTAACACTGAAGCTTTCTTT. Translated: CASSEPANTEAFF.